This TCR beta chain was found in a study of human T cells and chemical hapten exposure. Findings and limits, study-wide: The donor cohort had alopecia, so its immune response may not match that of healthy people. Against controls, expanded TCRs gave rise to significantly more large CDR3 similarity clusters.

The CDR3 has 13 residues. Losses at the gene ends were 5 bases for V and 2 bases for J; bases not matched to a gene: 4. Looked up from germline, CDR1 is SQVTM and CDR2 is ANQGSEA. This clonotype appeared many times. The target antigen is unknown. Attachment of unique molecular identifiers to individual cDNA molecules was performed in the library. TCRdb processed the RACE reads anew with MiXCR; each CDR3 protein has one entry. The sample consists of under 450,000 distinct CDR3 sequences, roughly 4.8% of them appearing once. As to time point: patch test 1, 2 weeks after DPC sensitization. Treatment defined: therapeutic diphenylcyclopropenone sensitization with weekly scalp DPC. Blood sampling occurred before each patch-test application.

The source is a woman aged 50 to 60 with alopecia areata. Some clones in this sample may be carry-over from other donors' samples. The starting material was whole blood, obtained in connection with sensitization to the hapten diphenylcyclopropenone (DPC). This rearrangement joins TRBV29-1 to TRBJ2-3; 7 nucleotides agree with TRBD2. CDR3 sequence: CSVQTSPTDTQYF. CDR3 bases: TGCAGCGTTCAGACTAGCCCCACAGATACGCAGTATTTT.